The T cell receptor (beta chain) under discussion was sequenced for a study of CD8 T cells in Susac syndrome. An input of 0.5 to 1 ug of RNA was subjected to reverse transcription using random hexamers. Amplification of the TCR beta CDR3 was carried out by immunoSEQ multiplex PCR, which spanned a total of 54 Vbeta and 13 Jbeta segments. TCRdb called the immunoSEQ multiplex PCR reads again in MiXCR, with one record for every CDR3 protein. The sample has roughly 120,000 distinct CDR3 sequences; 85% to 95% are singletons. The multiple sclerosis controls were treatment-naive patients, and their relapsing-remitting disease was stable or active. The TEMRA cells underwent FACS enrichment, while the CD8+ and CD4+ T cells underwent negative isolation. In regard to this clonotype: The antigen remains unidentified.

Whole-study findings and limits: As the study acknowledged, the number of individuals in its TCR sequencing and HLA analysis was relatively small.

This clonotype originated in a human donor with multiple sclerosis. The sample comprised CD4+ T cells from PBMCs.

CDR3 sequence reads: CASEGQGTDTQYF. In DNA form, the CDR3 reads TGTGCCTCAGAAGGACAGGGAACAGATACGCAGTATTTT. The chain recombines TRBV24-1 with TRBJ2-3, with 8 positions matching TRBD1. Germline values: CDR1 KGHDR, CDR2 SFDVKD. Germline trimming cut 12 bases from V and 3 bases from J; bases unmatched to any gene: 7. The CDR3 sequence is 13 residues long.